The 5 T cell receptor beta chains below were found in one sample sequenced in a study of Ad26.COV2.S vaccination and SARS-CoV-2 variants. Clones were sequenced by immunoSEQ multiplex PCR, and TCRdb holds only the in-frame ones, with some missing. The profile shows over 400,000 clones, 90% of them singletons. Treatment: around 19 received Ad26.COV2.S at low or high dose, single or two shots; 5 received placebo; per-sample allocation not given. Day 63 following the first vaccine or placebo injection was when the samples were taken. The specimen was peripheral blood, collected in a trial of Ad26.COV2.S vaccine versus placebo. All receptors come from a person aged 18-60 years who received the Ad26.COV2.S COVID-19 vaccine or a placebo.

The genes are TRBV7-2 and TRBJ2-3; weak D call: TRBD1 (5 bases). V shed 3 bases and J shed 13 bases, with 14 bases lying between them. This CDR3 spans 12 amino acids. The V gene's germline CDR1 is SGHTA and CDR2 FQGNSA. This CDR3 is CASSFPGSAKYF. The CDR3 nucleotides read TGTGCCAGCAGCTTCCCAGGGTCCGCCAAGTATTTT.

This clone has more than one count but fewer than ten. The chain uses TRBV18 and TRBJ2-5, with D possibly being TRBD1 or TRBD2 (5 bases each). Between the trimmed V and J ends, which lost 4 bases and 4 bases, there was a span of 19 bases. CDR3 length equals 16 residues. Per germline, CDR1 KGHSH and CDR2 LQKENI. For the CDR3, the DNA is TGTGCCAGCTCACGCCGTGAGGGGCCGATAAGAGAGACCCAGTACTTC. Translation: CASSRREGPIRETQYF.

This clone appeared once. The chain links TRBV4-2 to TRBJ1-2; TRBD1 aligns across 7 bases. The CDR3 contains 16 residues. J lost 2 bases, V lost 3 bases, and 9 bases had no gene match. CDR1 is LGHNA, CDR2 YNFKEQ, per germline. The CDR3 DNA is TGTGCCAGCAGCCAGGAAGGGGACAGAACCAACTATGGCTACACCTTC. Residues: CASSQEGDRTNYGYTF.

This chain links TRBV3-1 (or the pseudogene TRBV3-2) with TRBJ1-6; 8 nucleotides match TRBD1. The CDR3 runs 15 residues. The ends lost 6 bases at V and 9 bases at J; junction bases unmatched: 10. CDR1 LGHDT and CDR2 YNNKEL come from the germline V gene (reference sequence). Here the CDR3 DNA reads TGTGCCAGCAGACGACAGGGGCTAACGGGTTCACCCCTCCACTTT. It codes for CASRRQGLTGSPLHF.

The gene calls are TRBV23-1 and TRBJ1-5; D ambiguous. TRBV23-1 is identified as an open reading frame with a role that is uncertain. V was pared by 4 bases and J by 7 bases, with 8 bases between. The CDR3 totals 12 residues. The DNA of the CDR3 is TGCGCCAGCAGTCTTCGTTGGCAGCCCCAGCATTTT. Protein product: CASSLRWQPQHF.